A single sample gave rise to the 18 T cell receptor beta chains below, sequenced in a study of blood T cell repertoires in COVID-19. Profiled with immunoSEQ multiplex PCR; TCRdb holds only in-frame clones, not every one. Among some 120,000 clones listed, 80% to 85% were seen once. Sequenced input: PBMCs or T cells enriched from blood (not recorded which). These receptors were obtained from a man aged 25 to 45 who had recovered from COVID-19.

CDR3 sequence (DNA): TGTGCCAGCAGTTTGGTAGCGGGAGGGACAGATACGCAGTATTTT. Amino acid sequence: CASSLVAGGTDTQYF. The chain uses TRBV27 and TRBJ2-3; TRBD2 matches at 11 bases. V was clipped by 3 bases and J by 3 bases; unmatched bases: 2. CDR1 and CDR2 from the germline V gene are MNHEY and SMNVEV (reference sequence). The CDR3 sequence is 15 residues long.

The chain employs TRBV2 and TRBJ2-1; D possibly corresponds to TRBD1 (6 bases). Germline lookup yields CDR1 SNHLY and CDR2 FYNNEI. This CDR3 spans 15 amino acids. Trimming took off 6 bases at V and 0 bases at J, with 12 bases between the two ends. CDR3 DNA: TGTGCCAGCAGACCAAACAGGGTCTCCTACAATGAGCAGTTCTTC. Protein: CASRPNRVSYNEQFF. The full variable domain, its missing parts supplied by reference TRBV2 and TRBJ2-1, is EPEVTQTPSHQVTQMGQEVILRCVPISNHLYFYWYRQILGQKVEFLVSFYNNEISEKSEIFDDQFSVERPDGSNFTLKIRSTKLEDSAMYFCASRPNRVSYNEQFFGPGTRLTVL.

This clone was observed a handful of times. The genes are TRBV10-3 and TRBJ2-7; 7 nucleotides align to TRBD1. This CDR3 comprises 13 residues. CDR1 ENHRY and CDR2 SYGVKD come from the germline V gene. V shed 6 bases, J shed 6 bases, and the junction held 8 bases outside the gene matches. CDR3 in amino acids: CAISRQGSGEQYV. Written as DNA, the CDR3 is TGTGCCATCAGCCGACAGGGTTCTGGCGAGCAGTACGTC.

The rearrangement joins TRBV19 to TRBJ2-7, with D perhaps matching TRBD1 (5 bases). Trimming took off 5 bases at V and 4 bases at J, with 9 bases between the two ends. Germline V CDR1 and CDR2: LNHDA, SQIVND (reference sequence). The CDR3 totals 12 residues. CDR3: CASSQGQYEQYF. In nucleotides, the CDR3 is TGTGCCAGTAGTCAAGGACAATACGAGCAGTACTTC.

The chain links TRBV2 to TRBJ2-7; D gene ambiguous. The germline V gene has CDR1 SNHLY and CDR2 FYNNEI. Trimming pared 4 bases from V and 4 bases from J, leaving 11 bases between. The CDR3 sequence is 13 residues long. CDR3 protein: CASSGEQKYEQYF. CDR3 nucleotide sequence: TGTGCCAGCAGTGGAGAACAGAAGTACGAGCAGTACTTC.

V usage is TRBV6-1 and J usage is TRBJ2-7, with a weak D call TRBD1 (6 bases). Germline V lookup: CDR1 MNHNS, CDR2 SASEGT. Trimming pared 5 bases from V and 3 bases from J, leaving 14 bases between. The CDR3 is 14 residues long. The CDR3 spells CASSTQDSGYEQYV. DNA of the CDR3: TGTGCCAGCAGTACCCAGGACAGCGGCTACGAGCAGTACGTC.

V is TRBV7-3 and J is TRBJ2-2; D is uncertain. Germline V lookup: CDR1 SGHTA, CDR2 FQGTGA. The CDR3 has 13 amino acids. V lost 1 base and J 4 bases, leaving 4 bases between the germline ends. The DNA of the CDR3 is TGTGCCAGCAGCTTAAAGAGCACCGGGGAGCTGTTTTTT. The encoded protein is CASSLKSTGELFF.

V and J are TRBV6-5 and TRBJ2-5; 8 bases line up with TRBD2. This CDR3 is 15 amino acids long. Germline V gene lookup returns CDR1 MNHEY and CDR2 SVGAGI. V lost 2 bases to trimming and J lost 3 bases; unmatched junction nucleotides: 5. This chain's CDR3 is CASSYETGGEETQYF. The CDR3 DNA reads as TGTGCCAGCAGTTACGAAACGGGGGGGGAAGAGACCCAGTACTTC.

This chain joins TRBV7-2 and TRBJ1-2; D remains unclear. Germline V lookup: CDR1 SGHTA, CDR2 FQGNSA. Trimming shortened V by 1 base and J by 4 bases, and 7 bases separated the two germline ends. The CDR3 has 13 amino acids. This chain's CDR3 is CASSLDFFYGYTF. DNA of the CDR3: TGTGCCAGCAGCTTAGACTTTTTCTATGGCTACACCTTC.

This chain connects TRBV6-5 to TRBJ2-7; possibly TRBD2 for D (6 bases). This CDR3 is 14 amino acids long. The V gene's germline CDR1 is MNHEY and CDR2 SVGAGI. V lost 9 bases, J lost 1 base, and 16 bases lay in between. CDR3 residues: CASRGLEGSYEQYV. CDR3 nucleotide sequence: TGTGCCAGTAGAGGTTTGGAGGGGTCCTACGAGCAGTACGTC.

The rearrangement uses TRBV15 and TRBJ2-2; D might be TRBD1 (5 bases). The length of the CDR3 is 17 residues. Germline-derived CDR1 and CDR2 are LNHNV and YYDKDF (reference sequence). V was clipped by 0 bases and J by 0 bases, with 11 bases between them. The CDR3 bases are TGTGCCACCAGCAGAGATCTATTAGGGGCGAACACCGGGGAGCTGTTTTTT. Amino acid sequence: CATSRDLLGANTGELFF.

The J gene is TRBJ1-2, the V gene TRBV7-8, with 11 bases fitting TRBD1. The V segment lost 5 bases and the J segment 3 bases; nucleotides outside the gene matches: 5. CDR3 length: 15 residues. The germline CDR1 and CDR2 sequences are SGHVS and FQNEAQ. The CDR3 is CASSPWTGGHYGYTF. The CDR3 DNA follows: TGTGCCAGCAGCCCCTGGACAGGGGGCCACTATGGCTACACCTTC.

This chain joins TRBV27 and TRBJ1-4, with D perhaps matching TRBD1 (5 bases). The CDR3 is 15 amino acids. Germline-derived CDR1 and CDR2 are MNHEY and SMNVEV (reference sequence). Trimming took off 4 bases at V and 8 bases at J, with 17 bases between the two ends. CDR3 sequence reads: CASSSGDGGVEKLFF. The CDR3 DNA sequence: TGTGCCAGCAGTTCGGGGGACGGAGGGGTCGAAAAACTGTTTTTT.

The chain carries TRBV2 and TRBJ1-2; 9 nucleotides line up with TRBD1. Trimming took 4 bases from V and 7 from J; bases not matched to a gene: 7. Germline CDR1 SNHLY, CDR2 FYNNEI. The CDR3 covers 14 residues. CDR3 region: CASSGQGVALGYTF. CDR3 in DNA: TGTGCCAGCAGTGGACAGGGGGTTGCTCTTGGCTACACCTTC.

In DNA, the CDR3 is TGTGCCAGCAGCCCGGGAAGCGGGGGGCTTTACACAGATACGCAGTATTTT. Its protein is CASSPGSGGLYTDTQYF. The chain has TRBV9 and TRBJ2-3, with TRBD2 matching over 9 bases. The CDR3 contains 17 residues. Germline V CDR1 and CDR2: SGDLS, YYNGEE. The J segment lost 2 bases and the V segment lost 4 bases, leaving 11 bases of the junction unmatched. The full variable domain, in which reference TRBV9 and TRBJ2-3 provide the parts outside the CDR3, is DSGVTQTPKHLITATGQRVTLRCSPRSGDLSVYWYQQSLDQGLQFLIQYYNGEERAKGNILERFSAQQFPDLHSELNLSSLELGDSALYFCASSPGSGGLYTDTQYFGPGTRLTVL.

This chain connects TRBV6-4 to TRBJ1-5; D is undetermined. V shed 8 bases and J shed 7 bases, with 18 bases lying between them. The length of the CDR3 is 14 residues. Germline V lookup: CDR1 MRHNA, CDR2 SNTAGT. The CDR3 region is CASANLFGGQPQHF. The CDR3 nucleotides are TGTGCCAGCGCGAATTTGTTCGGCGGGCAGCCCCAGCATTTT.

The chain uses TRBV28 and TRBJ1-3; 9 bases fit TRBD1. Germline V lookup: CDR1 MDHEN, CDR2 SYDVKM. The CDR3 runs 16 residues. The ends lost 6 bases at V and 0 bases at J; junction bases unmatched: 6. CDR3 residues: CASSSQGAASGNTIYF. The CDR3, as DNA: TGTGCCAGCAGCTCACAGGGGGCGGCCTCTGGAAACACCATATATTTT.

V and J are TRBV5-1 and TRBJ2-7, with D possibly matching TRBD1 (6 bases). Trimming removed 3 bases at V and 3 bases at J, with 13 bases between. The germline gives CDR1 SGHRS, CDR2 YFSETQ. The CDR3 runs 14 residues. CDR3 sequence reads: CASSSVTGIYEQYF. The DNA of the CDR3 is TGCGCCAGCAGCTCGGTAACAGGGATCTACGAGCAGTACTTC.